Below, 7 T cell receptor beta chains from the same sample are listed, as sequenced in a study of metastatic and nonmetastatic thyroid tumors. TCRdb re-called clones via MiXCR from the PCR reads. The sample shows 20,000 to 25,000 clones, 20% to 25% of them seen only once. Patients were all untreated before their thyroid surgery. Sequenced sample: tumor tissue. These receptors came from a female donor with papillary thyroid cancer or a benign thyroid nodule (not recorded which). Some clones in this sample may be carry-over from other donors' samples.

This clone was seen a few times. The V and J genes are TRBV9 and TRBJ1-5, with D possibly TRBD1 on 6 matching bases. Trimming shortened V by 4 bases and J by 3 bases, and 14 bases separated the two germline ends. The CDR3 runs 15 residues. Germline CDR1 SGDLS, CDR2 YYNGEE. CDR3 nucleotides: TGTGCCAGCAGCCCACAGGGTTCCTTCAATCAGCCCCAGCATTTT. The encoded protein is CASSPQGSFNQPQHF.

In its sample, this clone was seen a few times. This may stem from a read error, because a much larger clone lies one nucleotide away. Other nucleotide sequences from this sample produce the same CDR3. The gene calls are TRBV7-2 and TRBJ1-5, with unresolved D. Germline values: CDR1 SGHTA, CDR2 FQGNSA. The CDR3 contains 12 residues. As DNA, the CDR3 is TGTGCCAGCGGCCTTAGCAATCAGCCCCAGCATTTC. It yields the protein CASGLSNQPQHF.

A remark on this clone: One junction end disagrees with the germline gene, perhaps due to a read error. This chain links TRBV9 with TRBJ2-5; a possible D gene is TRBD1 (5 bases). The CDR3 sequence is 14 residues long. Germline V gene lookup returns CDR1 SGDLS and CDR2 YYNGEE. CDR3 in amino acids: CASSVGLTEDTHYF. DNA for the CDR3: TGTGCCAGCAGCGTAGGGCTGACAGAAGATACCCATTACTTC.

By share, this clone ranks as medium-sized. The chain employs TRBV6-1 and TRBJ2-7, with D tentatively TRBD1 (6 bases). The germline CDR1 and CDR2 sequences are MNHNS and SASEGT. V was clipped by 6 bases and J by 6 bases, with 24 bases between them. CDR3 length: 16 amino acids. The CDR3 loop reads CASRGPPGQGIIEQYF. DNA for the CDR3: TGTGCCAGCAGGGGGCCCCCTGGGCAGGGGATCATCGAGCAGTACTTC.

This clone was seen repeatedly, ten times or more. This chain links TRBV5-1 with TRBJ2-3, with D unclear. V gave up 2 bases and J gave up 1 base, with 2 bases separating them. CDR1 is SGHRS and CDR2 is YFSETQ in the germline V gene. There are 12 residues in the CDR3. In nucleotides, the CDR3 is TGCGCCAGCAGCTTTCGCACAGATACGCAGTATTTT. Its protein is CASSFRTDTQYF.

This clone was observed a few times. The V call is TRBV27, the J call TRBJ1-6, with a weak D call TRBD1 (6 bases). Germline CDR1 is MNHEY and CDR2 is SMNVEV (reference sequence). V was shortened by 8 bases and J by 9 bases, with 14 bases between the two germline ends. The length of the CDR3 is 13 residues. CDR3 coding DNA: TGTGCCAGCCGGGCAGGGGAAGGTTCACCCCTCCACTTT. Its protein product is CASRAGEGSPLHF.

This clone turned up a few times. This rearrangement joins TRBV24-1 to TRBJ2-2, with 9 bases aligning to TRBD2. The germline gives CDR1 KGHDR, CDR2 SFDVKD. Germline trimming cut 5 bases from V and 2 bases from J; bases unmatched to any gene: 5. The CDR3 covers 16 residues. This CDR3 reads CATSGSGSVNTGELFF. In nucleotides, the CDR3 is TGTGCCACCAGTGGTAGCGGGAGTGTAAACACCGGGGAGCTGTTTTTT.